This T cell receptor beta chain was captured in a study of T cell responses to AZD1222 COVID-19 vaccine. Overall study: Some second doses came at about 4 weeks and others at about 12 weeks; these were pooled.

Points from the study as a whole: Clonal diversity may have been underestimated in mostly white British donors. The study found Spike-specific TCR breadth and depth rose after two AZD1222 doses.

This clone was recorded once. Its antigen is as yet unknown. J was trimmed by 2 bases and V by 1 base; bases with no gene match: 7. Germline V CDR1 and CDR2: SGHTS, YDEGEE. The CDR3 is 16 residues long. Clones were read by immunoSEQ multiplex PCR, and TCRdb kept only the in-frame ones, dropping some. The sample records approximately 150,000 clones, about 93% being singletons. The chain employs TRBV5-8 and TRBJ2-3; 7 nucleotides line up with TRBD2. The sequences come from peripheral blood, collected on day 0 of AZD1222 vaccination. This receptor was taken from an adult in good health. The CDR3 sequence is CASSLSRESNTDTQYF. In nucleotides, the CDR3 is TGTGCCAGCAGCTTGTCGCGGGAGAGTAACACAGATACGCAGTATTTT. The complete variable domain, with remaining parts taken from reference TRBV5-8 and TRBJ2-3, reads EAGVTQSPTHLIKTRGQQATLRCSPISGHTSVYWYQQALGLGLQFLLWYDEGEERNRGNFPPRFSGRQFPNYSSELNVNALELEDSALYLCASSLSRESNTDTQYFGPGTRLTVL.